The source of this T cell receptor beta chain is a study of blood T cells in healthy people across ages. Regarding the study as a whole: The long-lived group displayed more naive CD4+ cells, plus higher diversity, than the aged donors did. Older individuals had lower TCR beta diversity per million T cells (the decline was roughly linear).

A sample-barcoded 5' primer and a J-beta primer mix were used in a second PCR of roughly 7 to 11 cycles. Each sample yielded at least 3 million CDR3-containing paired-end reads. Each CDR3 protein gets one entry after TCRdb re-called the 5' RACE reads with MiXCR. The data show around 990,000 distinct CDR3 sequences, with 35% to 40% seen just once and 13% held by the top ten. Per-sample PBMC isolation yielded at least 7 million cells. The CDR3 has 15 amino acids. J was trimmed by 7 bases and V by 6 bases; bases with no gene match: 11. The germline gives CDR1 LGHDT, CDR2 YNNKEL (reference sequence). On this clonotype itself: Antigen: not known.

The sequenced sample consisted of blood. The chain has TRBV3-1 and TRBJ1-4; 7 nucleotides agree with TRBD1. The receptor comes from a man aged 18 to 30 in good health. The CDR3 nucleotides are TGTGCCAGCAGTTCTAGACAGGGCTGGGGTGAAAAACTGTTTTTT. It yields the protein CASSSRQGWGEKLFF.